Below are 11 T cell receptor beta chains sequenced from a single sample in a study of blood T cells in healthy people across ages. Sample-barcoded 5' priming and a J-beta primer mix drove a second PCR of about 6 to 11 cycles. One entry per CDR3 protein, called by TCRdb with MiXCR from the 5' RACE reads. The profile shows hundreds of thousands of distinct CDR3 sequences, 25% to 30% of them singletons. This sample was shared with a second study, whose subject was T cells of mothers and their children.

Sequencing was carried out using blood. Receptors originate from a boy aged 5-17 years in good health.

V usage is TRBV20-1 and J usage is TRBJ2-5; TRBD2 aligns across 7 bases. Germline assignment: CDR1 DFQATT and CDR2 SNEGSKA (reference sequence). J was trimmed by 4 bases and V by 5 bases; bases with no gene match: 10. The CDR3 consists of 14 residues. CDR3 DNA sequence: TGCAGTGCTGGCGATGGAGGGGAGGGAGAGACCCAGTACTTC. Encoded protein: CSAGDGGEGETQYF.

V is TRBV29-1 and J is TRBJ2-2; perhaps TRBD1 as D (8 bases). CDR3 length: 15 residues. V lost 7 bases, J lost 5 bases, and 20 bases lay in between. The germline V gene encodes CDR1 SQVTM and CDR2 ANQGSEA. In DNA form, the CDR3 reads TGCAGCGCTGGCGGACAGGGAGGGAGTACCGGGGAGCTGTTTTTT. Its translation is CSAGGQGGSTGELFF.

The genes are TRBV15 and TRBJ2-1, with 8 bases identical to TRBD1. Trimming removed 2 bases from V and 3 bases from J; junction bases left unmatched: 3. Germline assignment: CDR1 LNHNV and CDR2 YYDKDF (reference sequence). The CDR3 consists of 15 residues. CDR3 amino acids: CATSRPDRGYNEQFF. The DNA of the CDR3 is TGTGCCACCAGCAGACCAGACAGGGGCTACAATGAGCAGTTCTTC. The full variable domain, completed using reference TRBV15 and TRBJ2-1, is DAMVIQNPRYQVTQFGKPVTLSCSQTLNHNVMYWYQQKSSQAPKLLFHYYDKDFNNEADTPDNFQSRRPNTSFCFLDIRSPGLGDTAMYLCATSRPDRGYNEQFFGPGTRLTVL.

This chain links TRBV27 with TRBJ2-7, with 9 bases that match TRBD1. V lost 4 bases and J lost 4; bases outside the gene matches: 14. The CDR3 length is 17 residues. CDR1 is MNHEY and CDR2 is SMNVEV in the germline V gene (reference sequence). The CDR3 loop is CASSYKIPDRGPYEQYF. The DNA of the CDR3 is TGTGCCAGCAGTTATAAAATTCCGGACAGGGGACCGTACGAGCAGTACTTC.

This clonotype turned up a few times. The rearrangement uses TRBV9 and TRBJ2-3; D may be TRBD2 (6 bases). Germline lookup yields CDR1 SGDLS and CDR2 YYNGEE. Trimming took off 4 bases at V and 0 bases at J, with 15 bases between the two ends. This CDR3 comprises 16 residues. Written as DNA, the CDR3 is TGTGCCAGCAGCCCCAGAGGCGGGGCGAGCACAGATACGCAGTATTTT. Protein sequence: CASSPRGGASTDTQYF.

This clonotype was detected a few times. V usage is TRBV2 and J usage is TRBJ2-5; D may be TRBD1 or TRBD2 (7 bases each). The CDR3 covers 14 residues. The V gene lost 3 bases and the J gene lost 4 bases, with 12 bases spanning the gap. Germline V gene sequence: CDR1 SNHLY, CDR2 FYNNEI. The CDR3 here is CASSDRRGGETQYF. CDR3 nucleotide sequence: TGTGCCAGCAGTGACCGCAGGGGGGGAGAGACCCAGTACTTC.

The rearrangement uses TRBV5-1 and TRBJ1-1; a weak D match, TRBD1 (5 bases). Looked up from germline, CDR1 is SGHRS and CDR2 is YFSETQ. Trimming left V 4 bases short and J 5 bases short, with 18 bases between. CDR3 length: 15 residues. The CDR3 region is CASSTERGVPTEAFF. The DNA of the CDR3 is TGCGCCAGCAGCACAGAACGGGGGGTTCCTACTGAAGCTTTCTTT.

Ten or more counts support this clonotype. V and J are TRBV6-5 and TRBJ1-4; D unclear. The CDR3 spans 14 residues. The germline V and J ends were trimmed by 4 bases and 6 bases, with 12 bases remaining between them. The germline CDR1 and CDR2 sequences are MNHEY and SVGAGI. The CDR3 here is CASSSGYRDEKLFF. The CDR3 DNA reads TGTGCCAGCAGTTCCGGCTACAGAGATGAAAAACTGTTTTTT.

This clonotype has just a few counts. Germline is not matched at one junction end, which may reflect a read error. This rearrangement joins TRBV10-3 to TRBJ1-4, with no clear D. The CDR3 is 17 amino acids. Germline values: CDR1 ENHRY, CDR2 SYGVKD. CDR3 region: CTISESPTSATNEKLFF. The CDR3 coding sequence is TGTACCATCAGTGAGTCCCCGACCTCTGCAACTAATGAAAAACTGTTTTTT.

The genes are TRBV6-1 and TRBJ1-2; 9 bases match TRBD1. J lost 8 bases, V lost 6 bases, and 13 bases had no gene match. Germline V gene sequence: CDR1 MNHNS, CDR2 SASEGT. This CDR3 comprises 15 residues. The CDR3 DNA follows: TGTGCCAGCAGATTTTCCGGGACAGGGCCTTGGGGCTACACCTTC. Translation: CASRFSGTGPWGYTF.

This clonotype was detected a few times. V is TRBV29-1 and J is TRBJ2-3; 12 bases align to TRBD2. Germline V CDR1 and CDR2: SQVTM, ANQGSEA. This CDR3 contains 17 residues. Trimming took 1 base from V and 0 from J; bases not matched to a gene: 5. In nucleotides, the CDR3 is TGCAGCGTTGAAGGGACTAGCGGGGATTTCAGCACAGATACGCAGTATTTT. Protein: CSVEGTSGDFSTDTQYF.